Sequencing of this T cell receptor beta chain was carried out in a study of cytomegalovirus exposure and HLA in healthy donors (dated by TCRdb to the late 2010s). Concerning the study at large: An earlier analysis of some 600 of the donors reported approximately 260 Gb of sequence data and 95 million to 130 million unique TCR beta sequences obtained from roughly 180 million T cells. Typing coverage varied by locus: roughly 629-640 donors for A, B, C, DRB1 and DQB1; approximately 500 for DQA1; 600 to 610 for DPA1; around 490 for DPB1. Along with the roughly 670-subject first cohort, a separate validation cohort of 120 different subjects was used. In the later analysis, no new phenotypic data were used to find candidate immune exposures; instead, reliance was placed on TCR beta sequences and their occurrence across donors. Of the 300 to 400 genotyped donors, 65% to 90% fell in the genetic ancestry cluster associated with self-reported Caucasian donors. To predict cytomegalovirus infection status, the study combined high-throughput TCR immunosequencing, statistical association of individual TCRs with disease status, and machine learning. Using immunosequencing, the study profiled T cell repertoires from fewer than 850 subjects and related those repertoires to cytomegalovirus serostatus. In a later genetic analysis, genome-wide SNP genotypes for about three fifths of the roughly 670 donors were used, and that subset was treated as a discovery cohort. All discovery cohort repertoires had been generated using a single sequencing platform. HLA typing included class I and class II loci at four-digit resolution. Among 350 to 400 genotyped donors of the cohort, an average of approximately 240,000 unique TCR beta nucleotide sequences were sequenced per donor, around 20% of them non-productive. To decide whether each TCR beta V gene segment behaved as functional or pseudogenic, an earlier analysis of some 600 of the donors relied on high-throughput TCR beta sequencing. Donor age, sex, ethnicity and CMV serostatus were compiled alongside the repertoire data. An early release covering 550 to 700 HLA-typed donors comprised 300 to 350 gigabases of sequencing data and around 85 million unique TCR sequences. The study aimed to test whether signatures of past pathogen exposure could be identified by cataloging public T cell receptors. A few DR-DQ haplotypes were treated as single units for association and clustering because of strong linkage in the cohort. To study patterns of TCR occurrence, a later analysis re-analyzed previously published TCR beta repertoires from around 660 donors and added high-resolution HLA genotyping. Study-wide findings and limitations: Immune exposure information for the cohort was limited to CMV serostatus. In a later genetic analysis, a missense DCLRE1C variant was associated with V-gene and J-gene trimming of TCR beta chains, and the association was replicated in an independent cohort. When HLA alleles, especially DR and DQ, strongly co-occurred, TCR associations were difficult to assign to individual alleles. Compared with the roughly 710-donor mean, donors in an Asian-associated ancestry cluster had fewer N-insertions in productive TCRs, according to a later genetic analysis. A cluster of highly shared sequence variants was judged likely to be a technical artifact of the sequencing pipeline. Because some donors lacked HLA typing at each locus, the association tests relied only on the typed subset. A further reported finding was that TCR beta sequences accurately predicted the HLA-A and HLA-B alleles for most subjects in the first cohort. While some public TCRs were present in many individuals, most TCR sequences turned up only very rarely across donors. In a later analysis, the rate of TCR association differed among HLA loci, with DRB1 alleles having the most associated TCRs and HLA-C alleles having the fewest. An earlier analysis of several hundred of the donors showed that most TCR beta V segments appeared in productive rearrangements either about 87% or about 30% of the time, which broadly matched IMGT annotations. The cohort was sequenced for TCR beta chains only, and without alpha or paired-chain data the features that could be detected were limited. Cytomegalovirus status was reported to be diagnosed by the classifier with high specificity and sensitivity in both the original and validation cohorts. In a later analysis, around 17,000 TCR beta sequences were associated with specific HLA alleles at a false discovery rate of 0.05. In a later analysis, most CMV-associated TCR beta chains were found to appear HLA-restricted, with HLA associations seemingly driven largely by CMV exposure. Linkage disequilibrium might explain the correlated functional status among segregating V segments, but an unknown experimental factor could not be excluded. The presence/absence analyses assumed that sequencing depth was roughly uniform across donors, and that assumption may not be true. It was suggested by the authors that the approach could potentially be generalized to other disease states and immunological phenotypes. Some IMGT-functional V segments, including TRBV6-2 and TRBV6-3, could not be distinguished by the 87-base-pair reads and were therefore excluded. In a later analysis, several top co-occurrence clusters were reported to appear linked to parvovirus B19, influenza, CMV and Epstein-Barr virus. In a later analysis, HLA-associated TCR beta chains were found to be more clonally expanded and to have lower generation probabilities than equally common non-associated chains. Three of the identified cytomegalovirus-associated TCR beta chains were confirmed in vitro to be specific for cytomegalovirus antigens. The study listed around 160 TCR beta chains as associated with cytomegalovirus. The earlier analysis of nearly 600 of the donors excluded some 15 rarely observed V segments, including chromosome 9 orphons, because counts were too low.

The method behind the library was the immunoSEQ multiplex PCR assay. For the multiplex PCR, a mixture combining 60 forward primers for TCR Vbeta segments and 13 reverse primers for TCR Jbeta segments was used. The CDR3 region of rearranged TCR beta genes was amplified from genomic DNA with a multiplex PCR assay. The Illumina HiSeq System was used to sequence the amplified TCR beta libraries as 87-base-pair reads. The source study handled its data this way. In a later analysis, some 80 million unique TCR beta chains were counted across the roughly 700 repertoires, and around 10 million of these chains were shared by at least two donors. Raw reads were error-corrected and collapsed into unique sequences with a nearest-neighbor algorithm that merged closely related sequences to remove PCR and sequencing errors. Alignment of CDR3 sequences to IMGT reference sequences was used to assign V, D and J gene segments. For a sequence to be retained, at least a six-nucleotide match to both a V gene segment and a J gene segment was required. A rearrangement was called productive if the CDR3 had no stop codons and remained in frame with V and J, and every other rearrangement was called non-productive. CDR3 was defined according to IMGT convention as the region running from the second conserved V-encoded cysteine to the conserved J-encoded phenylalanine. The earlier analysis of a few hundred of the donors excluded sequences that lacked an unambiguous match to a single V gene segment. In an earlier analysis of approximately 500 of the donors, a V segment was called functional when productive rearrangements were above 56.7%, and segregating when the standard deviation between donors exceeded 5%. A statistical classification framework was built for diagnosing cytomegalovirus status from the catalog of TCR beta chain sequences. In a later analysis, TCR nucleotide sequences were compared against IMGT/GENE-DB human TR gene sequences so that V and J genes could be assigned. A later analysis assigned CDR3 sequences and most-parsimonious VDJ recombination scenarios with the TCRdist pipeline. In a later analysis, each TCR beta chain was defined by its CDR3 amino acid sequence together with its V-gene family, and reads lacking a unique V-gene family were excluded. A later analysis removed 500 to 650 highly shared, low-generation-probability nucleotide sequences to deal with suspected cross-contamination and a sequencing artifact. A later analysis calculated a clonal expansion index for each public chain from normalized within-repertoire ranks of inferred template counts. A later analysis computed generation probabilities with a VDJ recombination model fitted to out-of-frame rearrangements, and checked the results against IGoR. In a later analysis, TCR-TCR, TCR-HLA and TCR-CMV co-occurrence was scored with hypergeometric tests, and a repertoire-size bias correction was applied to TCR pairs. False discovery rates were estimated in a later analysis by permuting HLA or CMV assignments 20 times. A later analysis grouped co-occurring TCRs with DBSCAN, adding TCRdist sequence similarity when clustering within HLA-allele-positive subsets. Repertoires with fewer than 30,000 or more than 120,000 public chains, plus five repertoires with anomalous nucleotide sharing, were excluded from co-occurrence clustering. This immuneACCESS table, as held by TCRdb, lists in-frame sequences with V and J called but not all clones. Of the missing ones, under half trace to an unresolved V gene in checked studies; the others have no known cause. From that table come the V and J calls and clone size; the DNA was used to work out D and trimming. The sample table records 110,000 or so clones; about 8.6% of these occur just once. The leading ten clones occupy around 6% of the sample.

Points on this clone: Its recognized antigen is unknown. No per-base quality is available; no much larger clone lies one base away.

V and J are trimmed by 6 bases and 3 bases, and the gene matches miss 5 bases of the junction. The germline V gene supplies CDR1 SQVTM and CDR2 ANQGSEA. The CDR3 holds 13 amino acids from the cysteine to the phenylalanine. Just CDR3 DNA is preserved here, 39 bases in frame from base 1. The cohort consisted of 600 to 700 healthy bone marrow donors. Cohort members were all nominally healthy when sampled, although unrecorded immune exposures were likely present. The donor was CMV seropositive and belonged to the group of some 290 seropositive cohort members. Every donor gave a peripheral blood sample, and the peripheral blood mononuclear cells from that sample were used for TCR beta sequencing. The Qiagen DNeasy Blood Extraction Kit was used to extract genomic DNA from the blood cell samples.

The clonotype was recovered from a middle-aged woman in good health and CMV-seropositive. The V and J segments used are TRBV29-1 and TRBJ2-3; TRBD1 lines up with 8 middle nucleotides. Sequencing input: PBMCs. The CDR3 protein is CSVTGGGTDTQYF. The base sequence is TGCAGCGTCACAGGGGGAGGAACAGATACGCAGTATTTT.